This entry lists 8 T cell receptor beta chains sequenced from one sample in a study of blood T cells in healthy people across ages. Through a sample-barcoded 5' primer and a J-beta primer mix, a second PCR was run for roughly 7 to 12 cycles. TCRdb re-derived calls from the 5' RACE reads in MiXCR, one entry per CDR3 protein. The sample includes about 1.5 million distinct CDR3 sequences, roughly 45% of them seen just once. Material for sequencing was blood. The receptor source for this set is a woman under 30 in good health.

On this clonotype itself: One junction end does not reproduce the germline sequence, and a read error may be involved. The V gene is TRBV12-3 or TRBV12-4, the J gene TRBJ1-2; D is unclear. This CDR3 comprises 14 residues. The DNA of the CDR3 is TGTGCCAGCAGTTTAGGATCCGCTAACGATGGCTACACCTTC. This gives the protein CASSLGSANDGYTF.

The chain couples TRBV4-2 to TRBJ1-2; TRBD1 is a possible D gene (5 bases). The germline gives CDR1 LGHNA, CDR2 YNFKEQ. The V end was cut by 3 bases, the J end by 3 bases, with 14 bases between. The CDR3 consists of 15 residues. The CDR3 spells CASSQVPGADYGYTF. The CDR3 DNA is TGTGCCAGCAGCCAGGTCCCTGGGGCTGACTATGGCTACACCTTC.

This clonotype has just a few counts. The genes are TRBV20-1 and TRBJ1-4; TRBD1 matches 8 bases. V was pared by 6 bases and J by 3 bases, with 6 bases of the junction left unmatched. Germline V CDR1 and CDR2: DFQATT, SNEGSKA (reference sequence). CDR3 length: 14 residues. Here the CDR3 reads CSATPGQANEKLFF. CDR3 DNA: TGCAGTGCGACGCCGGGACAGGCTAATGAAAAACTGTTTTTT.

CDR3 sequence reads: CSVVGWGETDTQYF. CDR3 sequence (DNA): TGCAGCGTTGTGGGGTGGGGAGAGACAGATACGCAGTATTTT. The V call is TRBV29-1, the J call TRBJ2-3; D is possibly TRBD2 (5 bases). The CDR3 has 14 amino acids. From germline, CDR1 is SQVTM and CDR2 ANQGSEA. V lost 4 bases to trimming and J lost 3 bases, with 14 bases between them.

The chain carries TRBV6-2 or TRBV6-3 and TRBJ2-5; D unclear. Trimming cost V 7 bases and J 3 bases, with 6 bases left between them. This CDR3 region has 11 residues. Germline V CDR1 and CDR2: MNHEY, SVGEGT. The CDR3 is CASTLKETQYF. The DNA of the CDR3 is TGTGCCAGCACTCTAAAAGAGACCCAGTACTTC.

The CDR3 loop is CASSARGGPPLDTQYF. The CDR3 coding sequence is TGTGCCAGCAGCGCCCGCGGGGGACCCCCGTTGGATACGCAGTATTTT. This chain connects TRBV9 to TRBJ2-3; 7 bases match TRBD2. The V segment lost 3 bases and the J segment 6 bases; nucleotides outside the gene matches: 13. The CDR3 is made up of 16 amino acids. Per germline, CDR1 SGDLS and CDR2 YYNGEE.

The genes are TRBV7-2 and TRBJ1-1; no clear D. V lost 7 bases and J 5 bases, leaving 20 bases between the germline ends. In germline, CDR1 is SGHTA, CDR2 FQGNSA. The CDR3 covers 15 residues. In DNA, the CDR3 is TGTGCCAGCACCGGGGTGGCGGGCCCCTCGACTGAAGCTTTCTTT. Residues: CASTGVAGPSTEAFF.

This chain joins TRBV20-1 and TRBJ2-5, with 11 bases matching TRBD2. The germline gives CDR1 DFQATT, CDR2 SNEGSKA (reference sequence). This CDR3 is built from 17 residues. V dropped 3 bases and J dropped 3; count of bases not matched to a gene: 12. CDR3 sequence reads: CSARRPGLAVRKETQYF. CDR3 in DNA: TGCAGTGCTAGGCGCCCGGGACTAGCGGTCCGAAAAGAGACCCAGTACTTC.